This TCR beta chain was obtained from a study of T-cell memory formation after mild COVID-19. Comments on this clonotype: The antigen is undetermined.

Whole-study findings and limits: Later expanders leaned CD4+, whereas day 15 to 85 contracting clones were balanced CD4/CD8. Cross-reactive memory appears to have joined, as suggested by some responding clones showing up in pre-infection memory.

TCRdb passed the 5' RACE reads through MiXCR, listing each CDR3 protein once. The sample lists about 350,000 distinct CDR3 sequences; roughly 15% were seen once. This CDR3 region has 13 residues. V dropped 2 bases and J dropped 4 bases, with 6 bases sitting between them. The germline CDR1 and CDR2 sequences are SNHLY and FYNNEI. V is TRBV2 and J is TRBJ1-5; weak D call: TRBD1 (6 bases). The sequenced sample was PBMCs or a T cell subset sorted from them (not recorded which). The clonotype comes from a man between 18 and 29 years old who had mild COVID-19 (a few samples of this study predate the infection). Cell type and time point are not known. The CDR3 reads CASSEQGNQPQHF. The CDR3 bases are TGTGCCAGCAGTGAACAGGGGAATCAGCCCCAGCATTTT.